The present T cell receptor beta chain was sequenced within a study of T-cell memory formation after mild COVID-19. Overall study findings and caveats: Among contracting clones, CD4+ were mainly CM/EM and CD8+ enriched in EMRA. The study found balanced CD4/CD8 in clones contracting day 15 to 85 and a CD4+ lean in later expanders. Pre-infection memory held some responding clones, suggesting pre-existing cross-reactive T cells responded.

Trimming left V 3 bases short and J 6 bases short, with 17 bases between. The CDR3 totals 15 residues. CDR1 and CDR2 (germline): MNHNS, SASEGT. About this clonotype itself: The target antigen is unknown.

5'RACE primed at constant segments yielded TCR alpha and TCR beta cDNA libraries bearing sample barcodes and UMIs. TCRdb reprocessed the 5' RACE reads via MiXCR and lists one record per CDR3 protein. The data show about 210,000 distinct CDR3 sequences, around 30% seen once. J is TRBJ1-2 and V is TRBV6-1; possible D gene TRBD1, 5 bases. This clonotype originated in an adult woman who had mild COVID-19 (a few samples of this study predate the infection). Cell type and time point are not known. The sample comprised PBMCs or a T cell subset sorted from them (not recorded which). CDR3 protein: CASSEGRGSSHGYTF. CDR3 nucleotides: TGTGCCAGCAGTGAGGGACGGGGGAGTAGCCATGGCTACACCTTC.